Listed here is a single T cell receptor (beta chain). Its antigen is still unknown. CDR3 length: 17 residues. The J segment lost 3 bases and the V segment lost 2 bases, leaving 10 bases of the junction unmatched. CDR1 is ENHRY and CDR2 is SYGVKD in the germline V gene. TCRdb fed the 5' RACE reads into MiXCR, producing one record per CDR3 protein. The sample contains around 250,000 distinct CDR3 sequences, around 15% of which appear only once. These data belong to a study of T-cell memory formation after mild COVID-19. Study-wide background: Most TCR clusters belonged to a single donor. Study findings and constraints: Contracting CD4+ clones sat mainly in CM and EM; CD8+ in EMRA. Cross-reactive memory seemingly joined, as some responding clones were found in pre-infection memory.

The specimen was PBMCs or a T cell subset sorted from them (not recorded which). The chain joins TRBV10-3 to TRBJ2-7, with 10 bases that match TRBD2. This TCR was recovered from a man aged 18 to 29 who had mild COVID-19 (a few samples of this study predate the infection). Cell type and time point are not known. CDR3 in amino acids: CAISEPGLAGVGYEQYF. CDR3 nucleotides: TGTGCCATCAGTGAGCCGGGGCTAGCGGGGGTCGGCTACGAGCAGTACTTC.